This entry concerns a single T cell receptor beta chain. The sample is drawn from a study of blood T cell repertoires in COVID-19. Across the whole study: Both acute and convalescent COVID-19 samples were obtained from the United States, Italy and Spain.

Profiled with immunoSEQ multiplex PCR; TCRdb holds only in-frame clones, not every one. The repertoire has about 55,000 clones, roughly 80% of them found once; the top ten carry more than 4.5%. V shed 6 bases and J 3 bases; nucleotides not matched to a gene: 6. The CDR3 is 14 residues long. Germline CDR1 is SEHNR and CDR2 is FQNEAQ (reference sequence). The TCR comes from a human donor in a cohort sampled during active or convalescent COVID-19. Material for sequencing was peripheral blood. The chain combines TRBV7-9 with TRBJ1-2; 8 bases are shared with TRBD1. DNA of the CDR3: TGTGCCAGCAGTCCTGGGACAGGCGACTATGGCTACACCTTC. It specifies CASSPGTGDYGYTF.